The 22 T cell receptor beta chains in this list originate from one sample, sequenced in a study of CD8 T cells in ankylosing spondylitis. MiXCR, run by TCRdb on the 5' RACE reads, gives a single entry per CDR3 protein. The sample contains 200,000 to 250,000 distinct CDR3 sequences, 9.5% to 12% of which appear only once. The sample was blood, either unsorted or a sorted T cell fraction (not recorded which). These TCRs come from a male donor with ankylosing spondylitis or in good health (not recorded which).

This clonotype was recorded at least ten times. This chain joins TRBV12-3 or TRBV12-4 and TRBJ2-3; D may be TRBD2 (6 bases). V was trimmed by 2 bases and J by 5 bases, leaving 14 bases between them. There are 15 residues in the CDR3. The CDR3 loop is CASSLTRDWEDTQYF. In DNA form, the CDR3 reads TGTGCCAGCAGTTTAACCCGGGACTGGGAAGATACGCAGTATTTT.

This clonotype was recorded many times. The rearrangement joins TRBV5-1 to TRBJ1-2; 9 bases align to TRBD1. Germline CDR1 and CDR2: SGHRS and YFSETQ. The CDR3 is made up of 13 amino acids. After removal of 4 bases from V and 7 bases from J, the junction contained 5 bases not matched to a gene. CDR3 sequence reads: CASSTDRGRGYTF. The CDR3 DNA reads as TGCGCCAGCAGCACGGACAGGGGTCGTGGCTACACCTTC.

This clonotype was seen more than once but under ten times. The rearrangement uses TRBV2 and TRBJ2-1; 9 bases match TRBD1. The J segment lost 6 bases and the V segment lost 0 bases, leaving 6 bases of the junction unmatched. The germline V gene encodes CDR1 SNHLY and CDR2 FYNNEI. This CDR3 contains 16 residues. The chain's CDR3 is CASSEAVTGGPNEQFF. CDR3 bases: TGTGCCAGCAGTGAAGCGGTGACAGGGGGTCCCAATGAGCAGTTCTTC.

This clonotype was counted ten times or more. The genes are TRBV20-1 and TRBJ2-5; 11 bases map to TRBD2. The germline CDR1 and CDR2 sequences are DFQATT and SNEGSKA (reference sequence). This CDR3 region has 16 residues. After removal of 0 bases from V and 4 bases from J, the junction contained 7 bases not matched to a gene. CDR3 nucleotide sequence: TGCAGTGCTAGAGAACTAGCGGGAGAGCTGGTAGAGACCCAGTACTTC. Its translation is CSARELAGELVETQYF.

This clonotype was counted ten times or more. This sequence joins TRBV4-1 and TRBJ1-2, with D possibly TRBD1 on 5 matching bases. The CDR3 covers 14 residues. The V gene lost 0 bases and the J gene lost 6 bases, with 11 bases spanning the gap. Germline V gene lookup returns CDR1 MGHRA and CDR2 YSYEKL. The DNA for the CDR3 is TGCGCCAGCAGCCAAGATCTGGGGGAGAATGGCTACACCTTC. This sequence encodes CASSQDLGENGYTF.

This clonotype occurred many times. The V gene is TRBV20-1, the J gene TRBJ2-2; TRBD2 matches at 9 bases. Trimming at V came to 1 base and at J to 3 bases, leaving 6 bases not matched to a gene. The CDR3 covers 16 residues. The V gene's germline CDR1 is DFQATT and CDR2 SNEGSKA (reference sequence). CDR3: CSARAGASGDTGELFF. CDR3 DNA: TGCAGTGCTAGAGCGGGGGCTAGCGGGGACACCGGGGAGCTGTTTTTT.

This clonotype was seen a handful of times. This sequence joins TRBV11-2 and TRBJ1-4; 10 nucleotides agree with TRBD1. Germline V gene sequence: CDR1 SGHAT, CDR2 FQNNGV. There are 15 residues in the CDR3. The V and J ends lost 5 bases and 7 bases, in that order; junction bases with no gene match: 7. The CDR3 nucleotides are TGTGCCAGCAGCATAGGGACAGGGGATGGTGAAAAACTGTTTTTT. This gives the protein CASSIGTGDGEKLFF.

Details on this clonotype: This may come from a read error, since a much larger clone is one base off. This sequence joins TRBV20-1 and TRBJ1-1, with a possible D match to TRBD1 (5 bases). The germline CDR1 and CDR2 sequences are DFQATT and SNEGSKA (reference sequence). The V end lost 5 bases, the J end lost 1 base, and 14 bases lay between the germline ends. CDR3 size: 14 residues. The CDR3, as DNA: TGCAGTGCTTTCTGGGACGGTAGGAACACTGAAGCTTTCTTT. This encodes CSAFWDGRNTEAFF.

This clonotype appeared many times. The chain combines TRBV15 with TRBJ2-5; 9 positions agree with TRBD1. Germline loops: CDR1 LNHNV, CDR2 YYDKDF (reference sequence). Trimming removed 4 bases from V and 2 bases from J; junction bases left unmatched: 5. This CDR3 has 15 amino acids. The CDR3 here is CATSTWDRAQETQYF. The CDR3 DNA reads as TGTGCCACCAGCACTTGGGACAGGGCGCAAGAGACCCAGTACTTC.

This chain links TRBV7-2 with TRBJ2-7; D is perhaps TRBD2 (7 bases). The CDR3 extends over 15 amino acids. Germline CDR1 and CDR2: SGHTA and FQGNSA. Trimming stripped 4 bases from V and 5 bases from J, with 18 bases between. The CDR3 protein is CASSSIGGGLDEQYF. CDR3 bases: TGTGCCAGCAGCTCTATAGGGGGGGGGTTGGACGAGCAGTACTTC. Complete variable domain (other parts from reference TRBV7-2 and TRBJ2-7): GAGVSQSPSNKVTEKGKDVELRCDPISGHTALYWYRQSLGQGLEFLIYFQGNSAPDKSGLPSDRFSAERTGGSVSTLTIQRTQQEDSAVYLCASSSIGGGLDEQYFGPGTRLTVT.

This clonotype came up many times. V and J are TRBV5-1 and TRBJ1-1; no firm D call. Germline V CDR1 and CDR2: SGHRS, YFSETQ. The CDR3 consists of 14 residues. V was shortened by 1 base and J by 0 bases, with 7 bases between the two germline ends. Written as DNA, the CDR3 is TGCGCCAGCAGCTTGAACCAAATGAACACTGAAGCTTTCTTT. Translated, it gives CASSLNQMNTEAFF.

This clonotype was observed a few times. V usage is TRBV10-2 and J usage is TRBJ2-5; D is unresolved. The CDR3 has 17 amino acids. Trimming took 2 bases from V and 2 from J, leaving 18 bases between them. Germline CDR1 reads WSHSY; CDR2 reads SAAADI. The CDR3 loop reads CASSEVPDFRNQETQYF. CDR3 nucleotide sequence: TGCGCCAGCAGTGAGGTCCCCGACTTCCGGAATCAAGAGACCCAGTACTTC.

The chain joins TRBV9 to TRBJ1-2, with D tentatively TRBD1 (6 bases). V lost 2 bases to trimming and J lost 3 bases, with 17 bases between them. The germline gives CDR1 SGDLS, CDR2 YYNGEE. The CDR3 has 16 amino acids. The CDR3: CASSVGGPQGHYGYTF. DNA for the CDR3: TGTGCCAGCAGCGTCGGGGGGCCTCAGGGCCACTATGGCTACACCTTC.

The chain couples TRBV7-3 to TRBJ1-1; D call uncertain. The CDR3 is 14 residues long. CDR1 SGHTA and CDR2 FQGTGA come from the germline V gene. Trimming took 1 base from V and 4 from J, leaving 10 bases between them. In DNA form, the CDR3 reads TGTGCCAGCAGCTTAAGTTGGGTTTCCACTGAAGCTTTCTTT. It codes for CASSLSWVSTEAFF.

This clonotype was counted ten times or more. The chain carries TRBV15 and TRBJ2-1, with D perhaps TRBD1 (6 bases). Trimming cost V 2 bases and J 0 bases, with 11 bases left between them. The CDR3 length is 16 residues. The germline CDR1 and CDR2 sequences are LNHNV and YYDKDF (reference sequence). The CDR3, as DNA: TGTGCCACCAGCAGACTCGGACAGAGCTCCTACAATGAGCAGTTCTTC. This encodes CATSRLGQSSYNEQFF.

This clonotype was observed many times. J is TRBJ2-1 and V is TRBV15; D gene uncertain. The ends were cut back, 5 bases at V and 10 bases at J, with 9 bases in the middle. Looked up from germline, CDR1 is LNHNV and CDR2 is YYDKDF (reference sequence). This CDR3 is built from 11 residues. The CDR3 region is CATSRSQEQFF. DNA of the CDR3: TGTGCCACCAGCCGAAGTCAGGAGCAGTTCTTC.

This clonotype was picked up a small number of times. For the CDR3, the DNA is TGTGCCAGTAGTATCAATGAGGACAACTCCTACAATGAGCAGTTCTTC. It codes for CASSINEDNSYNEQFF. V usage is TRBV19 and J usage is TRBJ2-1; TRBD1 might be the D (5 bases). Germline V gene lookup returns CDR1 LNHDA and CDR2 SQIVND (reference sequence). The CDR3 has 16 residues. V was clipped by 3 bases and J by 0 bases, with 12 bases between them.

This clonotype was seen at least ten times. The gene calls are TRBV20-1 and TRBJ1-2, with a weak D call TRBD1 (5 bases). V lost 3 bases and J lost 0, with 11 bases in between. CDR1 is DFQATT and CDR2 is SNEGSKA in the germline V gene (reference sequence). The CDR3 runs to 14 residues. The CDR3 region has the DNA TGCAGTGCTAGCCTACAGGAGCCTAACTATGGCTACACCTTC. It encodes CSASLQEPNYGYTF.

This clonotype was seen at least ten times. The V call is TRBV29-1, the J call TRBJ2-7; D ambiguous. Germline values: CDR1 SQVTM, CDR2 ANQGSEA. Trimming pared 6 bases from V and 4 bases from J, leaving 10 bases between. The CDR3 covers 11 residues. The CDR3 spells CSVGQAYEQYF. The CDR3 DNA is TGCAGCGTAGGGCAGGCATACGAGCAGTACTTC.

There are a few counts of this clonotype. CDR3 bases: TGTGCCAGCAGCCAAAGGACTAGCGGGAGATTAGCGGATACGCAGTATTTT. Its translation: CASSQRTSGRLADTQYF. The gene calls are TRBV12-3 or TRBV12-4 and TRBJ2-3, with 13 bases lining up with TRBD2. V was clipped by 6 bases and J by 6 bases; unmatched bases: 12. The CDR3 covers 17 residues.

This clonotype was counted at least ten times. The CDR3 reads CSAEAAGHNEQFF. DNA for the CDR3: TGCAGTGCTGAGGCTGCGGGACACAATGAGCAGTTCTTC. The chain links TRBV20-1 to TRBJ2-1, with D perhaps TRBD2 (6 bases). The CDR3 contains 13 residues. From germline, CDR1 is DFQATT and CDR2 SNEGSKA (reference sequence). The germline V and J ends were trimmed by 5 bases and 5 bases, with 13 bases remaining between them.

This chain links TRBV9 with TRBJ2-3; TRBD2 matches 9 bases. The CDR3 extends over 17 amino acids. The germline CDR1 and CDR2 sequences are SGDLS and YYNGEE. The junction had 10 bases not matched to a gene; V was cut back by 3 bases and J by 2 bases. CDR3 DNA sequence: TGTGCCAGCAGCGCATATAGCGGGGGAATTGACACAGATACGCAGTATTTT. It is translated as CASSAYSGGIDTDTQYF.